Below are 13 T cell receptor beta chains sequenced from a single sample in a study of T cell responses to AZD1222 COVID-19 vaccine. The protocol was immunoSEQ multiplex PCR, while the TCRdb copy is restricted to in-frame clones and leaves out a portion. The repertoire includes around 160,000 clones, about 91% of them detected once, and 1.3% sits in the top ten. The starting material was peripheral blood, obtained 28 days after the second AZD1222 dose. All receptors come from an adult who received the AZD1222 COVID-19 vaccine.

The genes are TRBV5-8 and TRBJ1-5; maybe TRBD1 (6 bases). V lost 5 bases to trimming and J lost 2 bases, with 14 bases between them. The CDR3 covers 15 residues. Germline lookup yields CDR1 SGHTS and CDR2 YDEGEE. The CDR3: CASRHRGVGNQPQHF. As DNA, the CDR3 is TGTGCCAGCAGGCATAGGGGGGTGGGCAATCAGCCCCAGCATTTT. Full variable domain (remainder filled in from reference TRBV5-8 and TRBJ1-5): EAGVTQSPTHLIKTRGQQATLRCSPISGHTSVYWYQQALGLGLQFLLWYDEGEERNRGNFPPRFSGRQFPNYSSELNVNALELEDSALYLCASRHRGVGNQPQHFGDGTRLSIL.

CDR3 amino acids: CASTYRDSVNTEAFF. CDR3 DNA sequence: TGTGCCAGTACCTATCGCGACTCCGTGAACACTGAAGCTTTCTTT. V gene TRBV19 combines with J gene TRBJ1-1; D remains unclear. Trimming took 7 bases from V and 0 from J, leaving 15 bases between them. The V gene's germline CDR1 is LNHDA and CDR2 SQIVND (reference sequence). CDR3 length: 15 residues.

The chain links TRBV27 to TRBJ2-1; 12 positions match TRBD2. Germline values: CDR1 MNHEY, CDR2 SMNVEV (reference sequence). Trimming at V came to 4 bases and at J to 4 bases, leaving 14 bases not matched to a gene. This CDR3 is 19 amino acids long. CDR3 sequence reads: CASSSTPTSGSAVYNEQFF. The CDR3 nucleotides read TGTGCCAGCAGTTCCACCCCGACTAGCGGGAGTGCGGTTTACAATGAGCAGTTCTTC.

The chain uses TRBV7-8 and TRBJ1-6; unclear D gene. Germline CDR1 is SGHVS and CDR2 is FQNEAQ. V dropped 5 bases and J dropped 7 bases, with 15 bases sitting between them. The CDR3 runs 15 residues. CDR3 amino acids: CASSPERRENSPLHF. CDR3 bases: TGTGCCAGCAGCCCCGAACGTCGGGAAAATTCACCCCTCCACTTT.

The chain recombines TRBV2 with TRBJ1-1, with a possible D match to TRBD1 (6 bases). This CDR3 region has 14 residues. The germline V and J ends were trimmed by 1 base and 7 bases, with 13 bases remaining between them. Per the germline V gene, CDR1 is SNHLY and CDR2 is FYNNEI. The CDR3 is CASSEGPGAYEAFF. The CDR3 DNA reads TGTGCCAGCAGTGAAGGCCCGGGGGCCTATGAAGCTTTCTTT.

This chain connects TRBV9 to TRBJ2-1; 9 bases match TRBD2. J gave up 6 bases and V 4 bases, and 8 bases lay outside the gene matches. Germline CDR1 and CDR2: SGDLS and YYNGEE. The CDR3 covers 15 residues. Written as DNA, the CDR3 is TGTGCCAGCAGCCCGACTAGCGGCAATATCAATGAGCAGTTCTTC. The encoded protein is CASSPTSGNINEQFF.

The rearrangement joins TRBV5-1 to TRBJ1-1; 8 positions match TRBD1. CDR3 length: 15 residues. The V segment lost 4 bases and the J segment 4 bases; nucleotides outside the gene matches: 9. Germline CDR1 SGHRS, CDR2 YFSETQ. DNA of the CDR3: TGCGCCAGCAGCACTGGGGACAGGAGTAGCACTGAAGCTTTCTTT. Its protein is CASSTGDRSSTEAFF. The full variable domain, its missing parts supplied by reference TRBV5-1 and TRBJ1-1, is KAGVTQTPRYLIKTRGQQVTLSCSPISGHRSVSWYQQTPGQGLQFLFEYFSETQRNKGNFPGRFSGRQFSNSRSEMNVSTLELGDSALYLCASSTGDRSSTEAFFGQGTRLTVV.

This clone was detected only once. The chain couples TRBV6-1 to TRBJ1-4; D might be TRBD1 (5 bases). Germline V CDR1 and CDR2: MNHNS, SASEGT. V gave up 3 bases and J gave up 8 bases, with 13 bases separating them. This CDR3 is built from 14 residues. The CDR3 DNA reads as TGTGCCAGCAGTGACCTGACGACAGAAGAAAAACTGTTTTTT. This gives the protein CASSDLTTEEKLFF.

CDR3 loop: CASSQGLGSEAINQPQHF. The CDR3 DNA follows: TGCGCCAGCAGCCAAGGACTAGGGTCGGAGGCCATAAATCAGCCCCAGCATTTT. This chain links TRBV4-1 with TRBJ1-5; D not resolved. Germline V gene sequence: CDR1 MGHRA, CDR2 YSYEKL. The CDR3 length is 18 residues. Deletions cut 1 base from V and 4 bases from J, with 20 bases between.

V gene TRBV19 combines with J gene TRBJ1-6, with 7 positions matching TRBD1. CDR3 length: 13 amino acids. Germline V gene lookup returns CDR1 LNHDA and CDR2 SQIVND (reference sequence). Losses at the gene ends were 7 bases for V and 7 bases for J; bases not matched to a gene: 4. CDR3 DNA sequence: TGTGCCAGTACCAGGGGGGAGAATTCACCCCTCCACTTT. It is translated as CASTRGENSPLHF. The whole variable domain, remainder taken from reference TRBV19 and TRBJ1-6, is DGGITQSPKYLFRKEGQNVTLSCEQNLNHDAMYWYRQDPGQGLRLIYYSQIVNDFQKGDIAEGYSVSREKKESFPLTVTSAQKNPTAFYLCASTRGENSPLHFGNGTRLTVT.

Of note for this clone: The same CDR3 can be traced to other DNA sequences in this sample. The V and J genes are TRBV19 and TRBJ2-1; 7 positions match TRBD2. The CDR3 spans 15 residues. The germline V gene encodes CDR1 LNHDA and CDR2 SQIVND (reference sequence). The V and J ends lost 3 bases and 0 bases, in that order; junction bases with no gene match: 2. The CDR3 sequence is CASSMGGSSYNEQFF. In DNA form, the CDR3 reads TGTGCCAGTAGTATGGGGGGGAGCTCCTACAATGAGCAGTTCTTC. The entire variable domain, with the rest obtained from reference TRBV19 and TRBJ2-1, is as follows: DGGITQSPKYLFRKEGQNVTLSCEQNLNHDAMYWYRQDPGQGLRLIYYSQIVNDFQKGDIAEGYSVSREKKESFPLTVTSAQKNPTAFYLCASSMGGSSYNEQFFGPGTRLTVL.

The V gene is TRBV11-2, the J gene TRBJ1-1; D uncertain. This CDR3 is built from 13 residues. Germline-derived CDR1 and CDR2 are SGHAT and FQNNGV. Trimming pared 8 bases from V and 2 bases from J, leaving 12 bases between. The CDR3, as DNA: TGTGCCAGCGGTTCAGGCATAAACACTGAAGCTTTCTTT. The encoded protein is CASGSGINTEAFF.

The V and J genes are TRBV6-5 and TRBJ1-1; 7 bases map to TRBD1. The CDR3 extends over 13 amino acids. Germline loops: CDR1 MNHEY, CDR2 SVGAGI. J gave up 4 bases and V 5 bases, and 4 bases lay outside the gene matches. The CDR3 nucleotides read TGTGCCAGCAGTCACAACAGGGGCACTGAAGCTTTCTTT. Its protein is CASSHNRGTEAFF.